The present TCR beta chain was sequenced within a study of T cell responses to AZD1222 COVID-19 vaccine. The CDR3 runs to 16 residues. Germline V gives CDR1 LNHDA, CDR2 SQIVND (reference sequence). V was clipped by 3 bases and J by 6 bases, with 20 bases between them. Pooled in the analysis were second doses at about 4 or about 12 weeks. Generated by immunoSEQ multiplex PCR, the TCRdb table keeps only in-frame clones and is missing some. The repertoire holds 100,000 to 130,000 clones, with roughly 87% as singletons. A remark on this clone: Antigen: not known.

The study's findings and limits: Clonal diversity may have been underestimated in mostly white British donors. Spike-specific TCR repertoires showed rising breadth and depth after two AZD1222 doses.

The material was peripheral blood, obtained 28 days after the second AZD1222 dose. This chain uses TRBV19 with TRBJ1-2, with a weak D call TRBD1 (5 bases). This clonotype originated in an adult who received the AZD1222 COVID-19 vaccine. The CDR3, as DNA: TGTGCCAGTAGTATCAACCCTACTAGGGGAAGGCATGGCTACACCTTC. This translates into CASSINPTRGRHGYTF.